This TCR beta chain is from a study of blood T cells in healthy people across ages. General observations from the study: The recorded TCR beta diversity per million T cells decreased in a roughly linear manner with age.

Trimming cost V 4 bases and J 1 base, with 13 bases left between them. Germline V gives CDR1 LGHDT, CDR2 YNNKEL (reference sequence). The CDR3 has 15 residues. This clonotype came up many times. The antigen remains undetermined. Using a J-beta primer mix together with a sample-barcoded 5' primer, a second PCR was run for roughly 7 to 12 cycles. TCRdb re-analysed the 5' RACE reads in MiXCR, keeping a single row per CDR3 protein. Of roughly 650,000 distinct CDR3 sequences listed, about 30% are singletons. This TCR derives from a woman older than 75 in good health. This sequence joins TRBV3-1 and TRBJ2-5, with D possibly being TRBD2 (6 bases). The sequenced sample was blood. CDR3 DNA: TGTGCCAGCAGCCTTTACCACGGGAGCCAAGAGACCCAGTACTTC. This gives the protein CASSLYHGSQETQYF.